The clone carrying this T cell receptor (beta chain) was seen ten or more times. What it binds is unknown. A junction boundary mismatches the germline segment, possibly from a read error. The length of the CDR3 is 12 residues. CDR1 and CDR2 from the germline V gene are SNHLY and FYNNEI. This sample was taken from a study of T cells in Graves' hyperthyroidism and ophthalmopathy. Study-level findings and limits: Blood samples included most of the expanded thyroid clonotypes exceeding 0.001. The model's output predicted ophthalmopathy at a median of 6.5 months prior to onset.

The authors obtained PBMCs from more than 8 ml of fresh peripheral blood. There were TCR beta CDR3 regions amplified from RNA transcripts. The TCR CDR3 first-round RT-PCR relied on the HTBI primer set. TCRdb called the multiplex PCR reads again in MiXCR, with one record for every CDR3 protein. The repertoire holds fewer than 600,000 distinct CDR3 sequences, with around an eighth as singletons. The chain links TRBV2 to TRBJ2-1, with D unresolved. This clonotype was obtained from a woman younger than 30 with Graves' hyperthyroidism. Specimen: blood. In nucleotides, the CDR3 is TGTGCCAGCAGCGAAGGTTACAATGAGCAGTTCTTC. Its translation: CASSEGYNEQFF.